This record concerns one TCR beta chain sequence. Authors' data handling: Counts of nucleated cells, estimated from reference gene primer amplification, were obtained. The table came from immunoSEQ multiplex PCR; TCRdb's copy has only in-frame clones and leaves some out. That table gives V, J and clone size, and the DNA gave D and trimming. The sample holds around 34,000 clones; roughly four fifths are singletons and the top ten take roughly two fifths. This sample was included in a study of blood T cell repertoires in COVID-19. V shed 1 base, J shed 5 bases, and the junction held 10 bases outside the gene matches. CDR3 length equals 16 residues. CDR1 is KGHSH, CDR2 LQKENI, per germline.

Sequencing used peripheral blood. The chain combines TRBV18 with TRBJ2-5; 7 nucleotides line up with TRBD1. The receptor comes from a man aged 80 or over with active or convalescent COVID-19. CDR3 residues: CASSPRKDRPGETQYF. CDR3 coding DNA: TGTGCCAGCTCACCACGGAAGGACAGGCCTGGGGAGACCCAGTACTTC. Using reference TRBV18 and TRBJ2-5 for the parts outside the CDR3, the full variable domain is NAGVMQNPRHLVRRRGQEARLRCSPMKGHSHVYWYRQLPEEGLKFMVYLQKENIIDESGMPKERFSAEFPKEGPSILRIQQVVRGDSAAYFCASSPRKDRPGETQYFGPGTRLLVL.